Given below is one TCR beta chain in context. The data were taken from a study of blood T cell repertoires in COVID-19. Study details: Researchers got acute and convalescent COVID-19 samples from the United States, Italy and Spain.

Cohort 3 recovered donors had two negative PCRs, clearance, or symptom resolution. TCRdb's copy holds only in-frame clones and misses some; the assay was immunoSEQ multiplex PCR. Of over 250,000 clones listed, roughly nine tenths were seen once; the top ten hold 1.9%. The germline V gene encodes CDR1 SGHRS and CDR2 YFSETQ. The CDR3 loop spans 15 amino acids. Trimming pared 2 bases from V and 1 base from J, leaving 12 bases between. The chain has TRBV5-1 and TRBJ2-5, with TRBD2 as a possible D gene (5 bases). The sequenced material came from PBMCs or T cells enriched from blood (not recorded which). The receptor's source is a woman aged 55-69 years who had recovered from COVID-19. CDR3 sequence reads: CASSFGREGQETQYF. The CDR3 DNA sequence: TGCGCCAGCAGCTTTGGCAGAGAGGGCCAAGAGACCCAGTACTTC.